This TCR beta chain was found in a study of blood T cell repertoires in COVID-19. Study at large: COVID-19 samples, acute and convalescent, were from the United States, Italy and Spain. Sample material is recorded as cDNA or gDNA derived from T cells, B-cell-depleted T cells, or PBMCs.

Sequencing used immunoSEQ multiplex PCR; TCRdb keeps in-frame clones, though not all of them. The table shows around 150,000 clones, with 84% occurring only once. This study enrolled people aged roughly 18 to 89 from approximately 24 US geographic areas. Grouping used clinical history reported by participants in a survey and questionnaire. Sequencing input: PBMCs or T cells enriched from blood (not recorded which). This receptor was identified in a woman in her forties or fifties with acute COVID-19.

The CDR3 loop is CASSAPGQESGGYTF. The CDR3 nucleotides read TGTGCCAGCAGTGCCCCGGGACAGGAGAGTGGGGGCTACACCTTC. This rearrangement joins TRBV25-1 to TRBJ1-2, with 8 bases fitting TRBD1. Germline lookup yields CDR1 MGHDK and CDR2 SYGVNS. The CDR3 covers 15 residues. J was trimmed by 8 bases and V by 4 bases; bases with no gene match: 12.